This T cell receptor beta chain was documented in a study of human CD8 memory T cell subsets. UMI-labeled 5' RACE was used to make TCR beta libraries. One entry per CDR3 protein, without DNA, is what TCRdb gives after re-calling the 5' RACE reads. Its listing shows approximately 7,000 distinct CDR3 sequences. This clonotype is called medium-sized based on its frequency. Germline V CDR1 and CDR2: LGHDT, YNNKEL (reference sequence). The CDR3 totals 14 residues. This chain uses TRBV3-1 with TRBJ2-2. The sequenced material came from CD8+ stem-like memory T cells (TSCM and TCM) sorted from PBMCs. Subset here: stem-like memory CD8 T cells (TSTEM), CCR7+ PD-1- TIGIT-. This receptor was obtained from a human donor in good health. CDR3 in amino acids: CASSQDTSPGELFF.